Listed here are 27 T cell receptor beta chains from one sample, sequenced in a study of synovial regulatory T cells in juvenile arthritis. Clones were read by immunoSEQ multiplex PCR, and TCRdb kept only the in-frame ones, dropping some. The sample totals around 8,000 clones. Source material: Treg cells from blood. Subset noted: remaining (HLA-DR-negative) circulating blood Treg cells. The receptor set was obtained from a donor between 2 and 29 years old with juvenile idiopathic arthritis.

The genes are TRBV19 and TRBJ2-2. Germline V gene sequence: CDR1 LNHDA, CDR2 SQIVND (reference sequence). The length of the CDR3 is 18 residues. There is no recorded DNA. This CDR3 reads CASVSRAGAVGITGELFF.

J is TRBJ2-1 and V is TRBV28; TCRdb reports TRBD1, a call that lacks DNA to check it against. Germline CDR1 and CDR2: MDHEN and SYDVKM. The CDR3 covers 15 residues. Only the protein is on record. The CDR3 reads CASSLSGGPYNEQFF.

The chain has TRBV7-2 and TRBJ2-1. From germline, CDR1 is SGHTA and CDR2 FQGNSA. The CDR3 loop spans 14 amino acids. The record lacks a DNA sequence. The chain's CDR3 is CASSLALRRGEQFF.

CDR3 protein: CASSFKIGTDTQYF. J is TRBJ2-3 and V is TRBV7-3; there is no DNA to check the TCRdb D call of TRBD1. The CDR3 contains 14 residues. DNA is not recorded here. The germline V gene encodes CDR1 SGHTA and CDR2 FQGTGA.

J is TRBJ2-3 and V is TRBV9; the D call from TCRdb, TRBD2, cannot be confirmed without DNA. This CDR3 contains 14 residues. No DNA has been recorded. The germline CDR1 and CDR2 sequences are SGDLS and YYNGEE. CDR3 loop: CASSVLAGTDTQYF.

The chain employs TRBV6-6 and TRBJ2-7; lacking DNA, the TRBD2 call made by TCRdb goes unchecked. CDR1 is MNHNY, CDR2 SVGAGI, per germline (reference sequence). CDR3 size: 13 residues. No DNA sequence is on record. CDR3 in amino acids: CASRDSSSYEQYF.

Here the CDR3 reads CASSESANTGELFF. This sequence joins TRBV6-1 and TRBJ2-2; TCRdb's D gene call, TRBD2, goes unchecked for lack of DNA. This CDR3 spans 14 amino acids. There is no recorded DNA. CDR1 is MNHNS and CDR2 is SASEGT in the germline V gene.

The CDR3 region is CASSLRQGSSYNSPLHF. This chain uses TRBV28 with TRBJ1-6; without DNA, the TCRdb call of TRBD1 cannot be checked. Germline V gene sequence: CDR1 MDHEN, CDR2 SYDVKM. This CDR3 is 17 amino acids long. No DNA is recorded.

The chain uses TRBV10-3 and TRBJ1-2. Per the germline V gene, CDR1 is ENHRY and CDR2 is SYGVKD. This CDR3 is 13 amino acids long. DNA is not recorded here. The CDR3 loop reads CANTGGAGYGYTF.

The genes are TRBV7-2 and TRBJ2-5; TCRdb outputs TRBD2, but without DNA this stays unchecked. The CDR3 loop spans 16 amino acids. No DNA sequence is on record. The V gene's germline CDR1 is SGHTA and CDR2 FQGNSA. The CDR3 region is CASSLGWTSGQETQYF.

This sequence joins TRBV28 and TRBJ2-4; TCRdb gives TRBD1 as the D gene, but with no DNA this cannot be confirmed. This CDR3 spans 14 amino acids. No DNA accompanies this entry. From germline, CDR1 is MDHEN and CDR2 SYDVKM. Here the CDR3 reads CASRRTGAENIQYF.

The genes are TRBV19 and TRBJ2-2; TCRdb's D call of TRBD2 is untestable without DNA. Germline CDR1 reads LNHDA; CDR2 reads SQIVND (reference sequence). The CDR3 sequence is 12 residues long. The nucleotide record is missing. CDR3 sequence reads: CASSYSTGELFF.

The V call is TRBV9, the J call TRBJ1-3. This CDR3 is built from 18 residues. No DNA is recorded. Germline lookup yields CDR1 SGDLS and CDR2 YYNGEE. The CDR3 sequence: CASSVAPLLPASGNTIYF.

The rearrangement joins TRBV5-1 to TRBJ2-5; no DNA is available, so the TRBD1 call from TCRdb remains unchecked. Germline V gene lookup returns CDR1 SGHRS and CDR2 YFSETQ. CDR3 length: 16 amino acids. The DNA is not on file. The CDR3: CASSLAHRTGGETQYF.

V usage is TRBV18 and J usage is TRBJ2-7; TCRdb gives TRBD2 as the D gene, but with no DNA this cannot be confirmed. CDR1 is KGHSH and CDR2 is LQKENI in the germline V gene. The length of the CDR3 is 18 residues. No DNA sequence was recorded. The CDR3 here is CASSPRLAGSYFQDEQYF.

The chain uses TRBV2 and TRBJ2-3. The CDR3 totals 14 residues. The coding DNA is unavailable. CDR1 and CDR2 (germline): SNHLY, FYNNEI. CDR3: CASIIRDQTDAQYF. Looking up the rest from reference TRBV2 and TRBJ2-3 gives the full variable domain: EPEVTQTPSHQVTQMGQEVILRCVPISNHLYFYWYRQILGQKVEFLVSFYNNEISEKSEIFDDQFSVERPDGSNFTLKIRSTKLEDSAMYFCASIIRDQTDAQYFGPGTRLTVL.

This chain links TRBV7-9 with TRBJ1-1; TCRdb outputs TRBD1, but without DNA this stays unchecked. This CDR3 region has 15 residues. Only the protein is on record. Per germline, CDR1 SEHNR and CDR2 FQNEAQ (reference sequence). The CDR3 here is CASSRQGGLGTEAFF. The full variable domain, rest sourced from reference TRBV7-9 and TRBJ1-1, is DTGVSQNPRHKITKRGQNVTFRCDPISEHNRLYWYRQTLGQGPEFLTYFQNEAQLEKSRLLSDRFSAERPKGSFSTLEIQRTEQGDSAMYLCASSRQGGLGTEAFFGQGTRLTVV.

The V gene is TRBV6-1, the J gene TRBJ2-7; TCRdb designates TRBD2, a call that cannot be tested without DNA. The CDR3 spans 15 residues. The protein alone is recorded here. Germline values: CDR1 MNHNS, CDR2 SASEGT. CDR3 region: CASSEEWYSSYEQYF.

This chain links TRBV13 with TRBJ2-7; the TCRdb call, TRBD2, lacks DNA for checking. The CDR3 extends over 15 amino acids. This entry has no DNA. Germline V CDR1 and CDR2: PRHDT, FYEKMQ (reference sequence). CDR3 loop: CASSSYGLGRGEQYF.

The CDR3 sequence is CASSFDRGPNYGYTF. V gene TRBV5-1 combines with J gene TRBJ1-2; TCRdb selects TRBD1, and the lack of DNA leaves this call unchecked. The CDR3 contains 15 residues. Only the protein is available. Germline V gene sequence: CDR1 SGHRS, CDR2 YFSETQ.

The chain links TRBV27 to TRBJ2-2. Germline V gene lookup returns CDR1 MNHEY and CDR2 SMNVEV (reference sequence). The CDR3 contains 12 residues. DNA was not recorded. CDR3 loop: CASSSNAGELFF.

This rearrangement joins TRBV12-5 to TRBJ1-1; absent DNA, TCRdb's TRBD1 call cannot be checked. Germline V gene data show CDR1 as LGHNT and CDR2 as FRNRAP. There are 17 residues in the CDR3. The nucleotide record is missing. This CDR3 is CASGVSYRGPMNTEAFF.

V usage is TRBV28 and J usage is TRBJ1-2; TCRdb gives TRBD1 as the D gene, but with no DNA this cannot be confirmed. The CDR3 is 14 residues long. The DNA is unrecorded. The germline V gene has CDR1 MDHEN and CDR2 SYDVKM. The CDR3 is CASSRRGLWDGYTF.

The V gene is TRBV18, the J gene TRBJ1-1; TCRdb gives TRBD1 as the D gene, but with no DNA this cannot be confirmed. Germline CDR1 reads KGHSH; CDR2 reads LQKENI. The length of the CDR3 is 14 residues. No DNA is recorded. The CDR3 region is CASSPPWSGQEAFF.

The rearrangement links TRBV10-3 to TRBJ2-2. The CDR3 covers 14 residues. No DNA sequence was recorded. Germline values: CDR1 ENHRY, CDR2 SYGVKD. CDR3 residues: CAIRSAANTGELFF.

Its frequency marks this clone as medium-sized. V gene TRBV19 combines with J gene TRBJ1-5. The length of the CDR3 is 14 residues. The entry carries no DNA sequence. From germline, CDR1 is LNHDA and CDR2 SQIVND (reference sequence). The CDR3 reads CASSIVTGSQPQHF.

This rearrangement joins TRBV6-5 to TRBJ1-1. The CDR3 covers 14 residues. Nucleotide data are not available. From germline, CDR1 is MNHEY and CDR2 SVGAGI. The CDR3 is CASSYSGGFTEAFF.